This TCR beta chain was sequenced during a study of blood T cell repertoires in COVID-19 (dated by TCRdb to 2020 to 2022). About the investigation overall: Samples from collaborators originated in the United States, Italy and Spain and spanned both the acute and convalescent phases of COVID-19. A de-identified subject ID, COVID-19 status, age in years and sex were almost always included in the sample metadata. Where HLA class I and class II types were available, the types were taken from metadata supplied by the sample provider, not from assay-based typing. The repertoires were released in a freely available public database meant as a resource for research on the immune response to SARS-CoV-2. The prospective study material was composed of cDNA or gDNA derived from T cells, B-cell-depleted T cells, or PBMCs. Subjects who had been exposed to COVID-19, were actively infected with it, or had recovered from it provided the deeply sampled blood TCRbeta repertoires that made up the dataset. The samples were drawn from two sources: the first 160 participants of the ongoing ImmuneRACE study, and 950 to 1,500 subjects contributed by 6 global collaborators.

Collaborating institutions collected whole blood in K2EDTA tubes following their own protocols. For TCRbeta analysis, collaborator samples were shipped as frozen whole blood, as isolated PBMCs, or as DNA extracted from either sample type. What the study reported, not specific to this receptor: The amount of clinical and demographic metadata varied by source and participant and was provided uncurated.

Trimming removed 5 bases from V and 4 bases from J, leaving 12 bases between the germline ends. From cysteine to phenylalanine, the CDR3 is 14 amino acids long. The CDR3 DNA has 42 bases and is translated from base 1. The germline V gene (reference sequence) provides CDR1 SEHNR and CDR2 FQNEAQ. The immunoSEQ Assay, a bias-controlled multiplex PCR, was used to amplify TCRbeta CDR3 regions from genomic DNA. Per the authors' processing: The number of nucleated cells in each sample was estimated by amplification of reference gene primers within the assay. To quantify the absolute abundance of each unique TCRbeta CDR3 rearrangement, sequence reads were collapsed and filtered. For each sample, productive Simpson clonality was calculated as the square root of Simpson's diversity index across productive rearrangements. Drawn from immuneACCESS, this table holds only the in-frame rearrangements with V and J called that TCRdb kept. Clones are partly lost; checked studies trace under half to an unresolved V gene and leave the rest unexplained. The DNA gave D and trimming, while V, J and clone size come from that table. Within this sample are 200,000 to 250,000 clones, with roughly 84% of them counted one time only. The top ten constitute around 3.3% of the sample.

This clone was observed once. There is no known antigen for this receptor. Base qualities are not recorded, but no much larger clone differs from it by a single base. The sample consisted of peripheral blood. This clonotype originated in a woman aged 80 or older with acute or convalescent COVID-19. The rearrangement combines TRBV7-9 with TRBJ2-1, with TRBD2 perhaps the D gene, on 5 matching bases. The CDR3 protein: CASSPGLAYNEQFF. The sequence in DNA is TGTGCCAGCAGCCCCGGGCTAGCTTACAATGAGCAGTTCTTC.